One sample yielded the 24 T cell receptor beta chains listed below, sequenced in a study of CD8 T cells in Susac syndrome. Random hexamers were used to reverse transcribe the RNA input (roughly 0.5 to 1 ug). TCRdb analysed the immunoSEQ multiplex PCR reads with MiXCR anew, one entry per CDR3 protein. The repertoire includes about 130,000 distinct CDR3 sequences, around 86% of them detected once, and roughly 0.48% sits in the top ten. The sample was CD8+ T cells from PBMCs. The source is a human donor with multiple sclerosis.

The chain carries TRBV14 and TRBJ1-1; tentatively, D is TRBD1 (5 bases). This CDR3 region has 15 residues. V lost 4 bases to trimming and J lost 0 bases, with 12 bases between them. CDR1 is SGHDN, CDR2 FVKESK, per germline. The CDR3 loop reads CASSRETVMNTEAFF. As DNA, the CDR3 is TGTGCCAGCAGCCGAGAGACAGTCATGAACACTGAAGCTTTCTTT.

This CDR3 is CASSTGVASTEAFF. CDR3 bases: TGTGCCAGTAGTACGGGGGTGGCAAGCACTGAAGCTTTCTTT. The rearrangement joins TRBV19 to TRBJ1-1, with a weak D call TRBD1 (5 bases). CDR1 and CDR2 from the germline V gene are LNHDA and SQIVND (reference sequence). The CDR3 length is 14 residues. Trimming left V 4 bases short and J 4 bases short, with 13 bases between. The variable domain in full, with the rest retrieved from reference TRBV19 and TRBJ1-1, is DGGITQSPKYLFRKEGQNVTLSCEQNLNHDAMYWYRQDPGQGLRLIYYSQIVNDFQKGDIAEGYSVSREKKESFPLTVTSAQKNPTAFYLCASSTGVASTEAFFGQGTRLTVV.

This clonotype was observed a handful of times. The V gene is TRBV6-1, the J gene TRBJ2-1; D uncertain. V gave up 0 bases and J gave up 5 bases, with 8 bases separating them. Germline V gives CDR1 MNHNS, CDR2 SASEGT. The CDR3 consists of 14 residues. CDR3 sequence reads: CASSEASGHNEQFF. The CDR3, as DNA: TGTGCCAGCAGTGAAGCGTCGGGCCACAATGAGCAGTTCTTC.

This clonotype has a single count. This chain connects TRBV6-5 to TRBJ1-6; 9 bases align to TRBD1. This CDR3 has 15 amino acids. Germline CDR1 MNHEY, CDR2 SVGAGI. The V and J ends lost 8 bases and 8 bases, in that order; junction bases with no gene match: 10. As DNA, the CDR3 is TGTGCCAGCGGTAGGGGGACAGGGTTACATTCACCCCTCCACTTT. The encoded protein is CASGRGTGLHSPLHF.

The rearrangement joins TRBV11-2 to TRBJ2-4; 7 nucleotides agree with TRBD2. Per germline, CDR1 SGHAT and CDR2 FQNNGV. V was clipped by 6 bases and J by 5 bases; unmatched bases: 19. The CDR3 runs to 18 residues. The CDR3 DNA sequence: TGTGCCAGCAGTCTGGGGAGGGACGGAGACTTATGGGAAAACATTCAGTACTTC. Translation: CASSLGRDGDLWENIQYF. The complete variable domain, with remaining parts taken from reference TRBV11-2 and TRBJ2-4, reads EAGVAQSPRYKIIEKRQSVAFWCNPISGHATLYWYQQILGQGPKLLIQFQNNGVVDDSQLPKDRFSAERLKGVDSTLKIQPAKLEDSAVYLCASSLGRDGDLWENIQYFGAGTRLSVL.

The CDR3 nucleotides read TGTGCCAGCTCACCACGTCCTATCCGGGACATTCAGTACTTC. Its protein product is CASSPRPIRDIQYF. V gene TRBV18 combines with J gene TRBJ2-4; D is unclear. Germline V CDR1 and CDR2: KGHSH, LQKENI. The V gene lost 1 base and the J gene lost 8 bases, with 12 bases spanning the gap. The CDR3 runs to 14 residues.

The chain couples TRBV7-9 to TRBJ2-1, with D tentatively TRBD2 (5 bases). The CDR3 extends over 16 amino acids. Deletions cut 1 base from V and 7 bases from J, with 17 bases between. Germline-derived CDR1 and CDR2 are SEHNR and FQNEAQ (reference sequence). CDR3 sequence (DNA): TGTGCCAGCAGCTTAGGAACTGGGGAGTTGGGAAATGAGCAGTTCTTC. Protein: CASSLGTGELGNEQFF.

This chain connects TRBV11-2 to TRBJ2-1, with 8 bases identical to TRBD1. CDR3 size: 15 residues. Germline CDR1 SGHAT, CDR2 FQNNGV. V trimming: 5 bases; J trimming: 1 base; junction bases outside the gene matches: 4. In nucleotides, the CDR3 is TGTGCCAGCAGCCAAACAGGGGGATCCTACAATGAGCAGTTCTTC. Translation gives CASSQTGGSYNEQFF.

The V gene is TRBV27, the J gene TRBJ2-5, with TRBD1 as a possible D gene (6 bases). V lost 10 bases and J lost 1, with 13 bases in between. CDR1 and CDR2 from the germline V gene are MNHEY and SMNVEV (reference sequence). The CDR3 has 13 residues. The CDR3 sequence: CAIFVTGQETQYF. The CDR3 DNA follows: TGTGCCATCTTCGTGACAGGCCAAGAGACCCAGTACTTC.

This chain uses TRBV18 with TRBJ2-3; perhaps TRBD2 as D (5 bases). This CDR3 region has 16 residues. Trimming shortened V by 2 bases and J by 2 bases, and 14 bases separated the two germline ends. Germline CDR1 and CDR2: KGHSH and LQKENI. The CDR3: CASSPSQDSNTDTQYF. The CDR3 DNA follows: TGTGCCAGCTCACCATCCCAGGACTCAAACACAGATACGCAGTATTTT. The full variable domain, completed using reference TRBV18 and TRBJ2-3, is NAGVMQNPRHLVRRRGQEARLRCSPMKGHSHVYWYRQLPEEGLKFMVYLQKENIIDESGMPKERFSAEFPKEGPSILRIQQVVRGDSAAYFCASSPSQDSNTDTQYFGPGTRLTVL.

The rearrangement uses TRBV19 and TRBJ1-5; tentative D call: TRBD1 (6 bases). The germline V gene has CDR1 LNHDA and CDR2 SQIVND (reference sequence). The V and J ends lost 3 bases and 1 base respectively, with 13 bases between them. The CDR3 spans 16 residues. CDR3 in amino acids: CASSIGGGLSNQPQHF. The CDR3 DNA reads TGTGCCAGTAGTATCGGAGGGGGGCTCAGCAATCAGCCCCAGCATTTT.

V is TRBV7-2 and J is TRBJ2-3; no definite D call. Germline V gene lookup returns CDR1 SGHTA and CDR2 FQGNSA. V lost 5 bases, J lost 0 bases, and 12 bases lay in between. CDR3 length equals 15 residues. The CDR3 sequence is CASSPGATSTDTQYF. As DNA, the CDR3 is TGTGCCAGCAGCCCAGGAGCGACTAGCACAGATACGCAGTATTTT. The complete variable domain, with remaining parts taken from reference TRBV7-2 and TRBJ2-3, reads GAGVSQSPSNKVTEKGKDVELRCDPISGHTALYWYRQSLGQGLEFLIYFQGNSAPDKSGLPSDRFSAERTGGSVSTLTIQRTQQEDSAVYLCASSPGATSTDTQYFGPGTRLTVL.

The chain has TRBV30 and TRBJ1-1, with D possibly TRBD1 on 5 matching bases. The CDR3 is 12 residues long. The V end lost 2 bases, the J end lost 4 bases, and 8 bases lay between the germline ends. Germline V gives CDR1 GTSNPN, CDR2 SVGIG (reference sequence). CDR3 loop: CAWSLGGTEAFF. The CDR3 coding sequence is TGTGCCTGGAGTCTGGGGGGCACTGAAGCTTTCTTT.

The chain links TRBV4-1 to TRBJ2-1; 11 nucleotides agree with TRBD2. CDR3 size: 18 residues. The V segment lost 3 bases and the J segment 6 bases; nucleotides outside the gene matches: 13. Germline CDR1 is MGHRA and CDR2 is YSYEKL. CDR3 sequence reads: CASSQIQTSGSIVNEQFF. CDR3 in DNA: TGCGCCAGCAGCCAGATCCAAACTAGCGGGAGTATAGTCAATGAGCAGTTCTTC.

This chain uses TRBV19 with TRBJ2-7; tentative D call: TRBD1 (6 bases). The CDR3 runs 14 residues. V lost 1 base and J 3 bases, leaving 10 bases between the germline ends. From germline, CDR1 is LNHDA and CDR2 SQIVND (reference sequence). This CDR3 reads CASSIGARGYEQYF. CDR3 DNA sequence: TGTGCCAGTAGTATAGGAGCCAGGGGCTACGAGCAGTACTTC.

The chain carries TRBV20-1 and TRBJ1-5; D call uncertain. V lost 0 bases and J 2 bases, leaving 17 bases between the germline ends. Germline loops: CDR1 DFQATT, CDR2 SNEGSKA (reference sequence). The CDR3 contains 17 residues. The CDR3 reads CSAREATARRGNQPQHF. The CDR3, as DNA: TGCAGTGCTAGAGAGGCAACAGCCAGGCGTGGCAATCAGCCCCAGCATTTT.

The chain employs TRBV14 and TRBJ2-5; maybe TRBD2 (5 bases). The CDR3 has 15 residues. Trimming removed 0 bases from V and 4 bases from J, with 12 bases in between. Germline V lookup: CDR1 SGHDN, CDR2 FVKESK. In DNA form, the CDR3 reads TGTGCCAGCAGCCAAGATGTAGAAGGGAGAGAGACCCAGTACTTC. This codes for CASSQDVEGRETQYF.

The chain couples TRBV4-1 to TRBJ2-7; D is undetermined. V lost 1 base to trimming and J lost 4 bases, with 14 bases between them. CDR1 MGHRA and CDR2 YSYEKL come from the germline V gene. The CDR3 consists of 15 residues. The DNA of the CDR3 is TGCGCCAGCAGCCAAGCAGACGGTGGGCCTTACGAGCAGTACTTC. It is translated as CASSQADGGPYEQYF.

The CDR3 loop reads CASSEGFAYEQYF. CDR3 sequence (DNA): TGTGCCAGCAGTGAAGGATTTGCTTACGAGCAGTACTTC. The chain employs TRBV2 and TRBJ2-7, with unresolved D. CDR3 length: 13 amino acids. The germline gives CDR1 SNHLY, CDR2 FYNNEI. Trimming left V 1 base short and J 4 bases short, with 8 bases between. The whole variable domain, remainder taken from reference TRBV2 and TRBJ2-7, is EPEVTQTPSHQVTQMGQEVILRCVPISNHLYFYWYRQILGQKVEFLVSFYNNEISEKSEIFDDQFSVERPDGSNFTLKIRSTKLEDSAMYFCASSEGFAYEQYFGPGTRLTVT.

The V call is TRBV13, the J call TRBJ1-1, with a tentative D call TRBD1 (6 bases). The CDR3 spans 14 residues. The germline CDR1 and CDR2 sequences are PRHDT and FYEKMQ (reference sequence). Trimming removed 5 bases from V and 1 base from J, with 11 bases in between. The CDR3 DNA follows: TGTGCCAGCAGCCCGGACAGCCAGAACACTGAAGCTTTCTTT. Protein: CASSPDSQNTEAFF.

This rearrangement joins TRBV15 to TRBJ2-3, with D tentatively TRBD1 (6 bases). The CDR3 contains 16 residues. Germline-derived CDR1 and CDR2 are LNHNV and YYDKDF (reference sequence). V lost 0 bases and J 0 bases, leaving 10 bases between the germline ends. CDR3 region: CATSRDRQASTDTQYF. Here the CDR3 DNA reads TGTGCCACCAGCAGAGATCGACAGGCTAGCACAGATACGCAGTATTTT.

The chain carries TRBV27 and TRBJ2-7; the D call may be TRBD1 or TRBD2 (5 bases each). Trimming removed 10 bases from V and 6 bases from J, with 13 bases in between. Germline values: CDR1 MNHEY, CDR2 SMNVEV (reference sequence). This CDR3 region has 11 residues. CDR3 region: CATSSGSEQYF. The DNA of the CDR3 is TGTGCCACTTCTTCAGGGAGCGAGCAGTACTTC.

The chain combines TRBV27 with TRBJ1-2, with a tentative D call TRBD1 (5 bases). CDR3 length equals 13 residues. The germline V gene encodes CDR1 MNHEY and CDR2 SMNVEV (reference sequence). Deletions cut 5 bases from V and 8 bases from J, with 15 bases between. CDR3 DNA: TGTGCCAGCAGTCCGGGACCTACCCAAGGCTACACCTTC. Amino acid sequence: CASSPGPTQGYTF.

The V call is TRBV7-9, the J call TRBJ2-2, with a weak D call TRBD1 (5 bases). This CDR3 region has 14 residues. V lost 5 bases and J lost 7, with 14 bases in between. Germline CDR1 is SEHNR and CDR2 is FQNEAQ (reference sequence). As DNA, the CDR3 is TGTGCCAGCAGCGACCCCGACAGAGGCGGGGAGCTGTTTTTT. Protein sequence: CASSDPDRGGELFF. Full variable domain (rest looked up from reference TRBV7-9 and TRBJ2-2): DTGVSQNPRHKITKRGQNVTFRCDPISEHNRLYWYRQTLGQGPEFLTYFQNEAQLEKSRLLSDRFSAERPKGSFSTLEIQRTEQGDSAMYLCASSDPDRGGELFFGEGSRLTVL.